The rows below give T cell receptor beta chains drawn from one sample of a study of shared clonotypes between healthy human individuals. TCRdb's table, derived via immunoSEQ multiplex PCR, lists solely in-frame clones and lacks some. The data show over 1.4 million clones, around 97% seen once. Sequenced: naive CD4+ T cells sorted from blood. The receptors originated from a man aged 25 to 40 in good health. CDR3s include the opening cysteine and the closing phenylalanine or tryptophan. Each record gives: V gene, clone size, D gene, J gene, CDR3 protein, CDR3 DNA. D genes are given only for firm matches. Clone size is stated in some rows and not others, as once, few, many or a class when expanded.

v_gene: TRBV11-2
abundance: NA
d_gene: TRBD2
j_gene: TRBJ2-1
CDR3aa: CASRVPGGARNEQFF
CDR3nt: TGTGCCAGCAGGGTACCGGGGGGGGCTCGCAATGAGCAGTTCTTC

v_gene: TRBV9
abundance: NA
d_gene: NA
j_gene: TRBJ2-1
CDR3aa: CASSVDLALRYNEQFF
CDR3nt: TGTGCCAGCAGCGTAGATTTAGCGCTAAGATACAATGAGCAGTTCTTC

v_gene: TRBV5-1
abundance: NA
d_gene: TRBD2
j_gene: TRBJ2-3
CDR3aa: CASSLDTSGFQYF
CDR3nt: TGCGCCAGCAGCTTGGATACTAGCGGGTTCCAGTATTTT

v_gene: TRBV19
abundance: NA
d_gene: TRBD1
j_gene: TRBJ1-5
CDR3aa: CASRDRGSLYQPQHF
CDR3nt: TGTGCCAGTAGGGACAGGGGGTCTCTTTATCAGCCCCAGCATTTT

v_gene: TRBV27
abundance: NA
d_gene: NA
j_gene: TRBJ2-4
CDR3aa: CASAQLGSKNIQYF
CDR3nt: TGTGCCAGCGCTCAATTAGGCTCCAAAAACATTCAGTACTTC

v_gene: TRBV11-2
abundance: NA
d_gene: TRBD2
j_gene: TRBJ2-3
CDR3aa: CASSPSGRSDTQYF
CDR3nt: TGTGCCAGCAGCCCGAGCGGGAGATCGGATACGCAGTATTTT

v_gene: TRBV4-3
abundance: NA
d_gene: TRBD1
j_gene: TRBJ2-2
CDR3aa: CASSQDYIGQGTGELFF
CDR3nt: TGCGCCAGCAGCCAAGATTACATCGGACAGGGCACCGGGGAGCTGTTTTTT

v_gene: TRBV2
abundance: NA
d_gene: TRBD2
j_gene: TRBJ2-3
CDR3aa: CASSLPPGLAADTQYF
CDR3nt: TGTGCCAGCAGTCTCCCCCCGGGACTAGCAGCCGATACGCAGTATTTT

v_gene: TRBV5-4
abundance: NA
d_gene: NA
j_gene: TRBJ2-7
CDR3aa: CASSLGSSDNYEQYF
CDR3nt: TGTGCCAGCAGCTTGGGGTCTAGCGACAACTACGAGCAGTACTTC

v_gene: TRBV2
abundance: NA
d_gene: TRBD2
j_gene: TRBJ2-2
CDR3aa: CASLRGSSGRAGGELFF
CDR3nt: TGTGCCAGCCTTAGGGGATCTAGCGGGAGGGCCGGCGGGGAGCTGTTTTTT

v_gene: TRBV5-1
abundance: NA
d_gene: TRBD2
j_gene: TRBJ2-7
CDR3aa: CASSLQLAGRIHEQYF
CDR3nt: TGCGCCAGCAGCTTGCAACTAGCGGGCCGAATACACGAGCAGTACTTC

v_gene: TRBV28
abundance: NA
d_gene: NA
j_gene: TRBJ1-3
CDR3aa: CASSFVSSGNTIYF
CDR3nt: TGTGCCAGCAGTTTTGTAAGCTCTGGAAACACCATATATTTT

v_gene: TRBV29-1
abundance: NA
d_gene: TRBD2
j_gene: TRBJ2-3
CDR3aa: CSVEGTSEDGTDTQYF
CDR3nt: TGCAGCGTTGAGGGGACTAGCGAAGACGGCACAGATACGCAGTATTTT

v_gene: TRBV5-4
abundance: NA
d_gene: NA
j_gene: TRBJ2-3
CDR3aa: CASGAFSTDTQYF
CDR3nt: TGTGCCAGCGGGGCTTTTAGCACAGATACGCAGTATTTT

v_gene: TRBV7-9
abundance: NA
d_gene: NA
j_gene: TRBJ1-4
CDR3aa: CASSLEAKLFF
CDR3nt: TGTGCCAGCAGCCTTGAAGCGAAACTGTTTTTT

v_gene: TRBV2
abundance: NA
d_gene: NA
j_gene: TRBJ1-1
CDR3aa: CASSERLPGTEAFF
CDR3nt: TGTGCCAGCAGTGAAAGGCTGCCAGGCACTGAAGCTTTCTTT

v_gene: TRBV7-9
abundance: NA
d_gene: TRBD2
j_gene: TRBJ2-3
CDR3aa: CASGLAGGRGDTQYF
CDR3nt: TGTGCCAGCGGATTAGCGGGAGGGCGTGGAGATACGCAGTATTTT

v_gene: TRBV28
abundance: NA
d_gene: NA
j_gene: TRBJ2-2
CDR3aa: CASREQNTGELFF
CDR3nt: TGTGCCAGCAGGGAGCAGAACACCGGGGAGCTGTTTTTT

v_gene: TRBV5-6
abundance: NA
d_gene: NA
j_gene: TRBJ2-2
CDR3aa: CASSLSRGRVTGELFF
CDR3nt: TGTGCCAGCAGCTTATCTAGGGGCCGTGTCACCGGGGAGCTGTTTTTT

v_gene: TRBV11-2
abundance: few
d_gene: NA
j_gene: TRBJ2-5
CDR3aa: CASSFGETQYF
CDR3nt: TGTGCCAGCAGCTTTGGAGAGACCCAGTACTTC

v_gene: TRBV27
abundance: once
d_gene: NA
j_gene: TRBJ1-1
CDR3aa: CASSPPLYRRQTEAFF
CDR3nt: TGTGCCAGCAGTCCCCCGTTGTACAGGAGGCAAACTGAAGCTTTCTTT

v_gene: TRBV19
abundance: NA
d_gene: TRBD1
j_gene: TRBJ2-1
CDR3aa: CASQHRTGSYNEQFF
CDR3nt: TGTGCCAGTCAACACAGGACAGGTTCCTACAATGAGCAGTTCTTC

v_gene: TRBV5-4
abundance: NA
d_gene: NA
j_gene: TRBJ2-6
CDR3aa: CASSLVQAGANVLTF
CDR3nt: TGTGCCAGCAGCTTGGTACAGGCTGGGGCCAACGTCCTGACTTTC

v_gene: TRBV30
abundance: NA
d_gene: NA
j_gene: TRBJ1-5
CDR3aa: CAWTDRHSNQPQHF
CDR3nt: TGTGCCTGGACCGACAGACATAGCAATCAGCCCCAGCATTTT

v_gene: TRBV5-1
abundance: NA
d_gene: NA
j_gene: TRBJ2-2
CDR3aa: CASSARALKNTGELFF
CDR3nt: TGCGCCAGCAGCGCCCGGGCCCTCAAGAACACCGGGGAGCTGTTTTTT

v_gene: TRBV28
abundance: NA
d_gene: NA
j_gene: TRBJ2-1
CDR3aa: CASSPFPGRDGAYNEQFF
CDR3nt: TGTGCCAGCAGTCCGTTCCCTGGCCGGGACGGAGCCTACAATGAGCAGTTCTTC

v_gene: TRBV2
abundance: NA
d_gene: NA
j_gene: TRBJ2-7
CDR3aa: CASRRDKPYEQYF
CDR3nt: TGTGCCAGCCGGCGGGACAAGCCCTACGAGCAGTACTTC

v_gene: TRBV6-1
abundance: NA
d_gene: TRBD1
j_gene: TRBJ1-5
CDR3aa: CAIRDRGLFNQPQHF
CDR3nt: TGTGCCATAAGAGACAGGGGGCTTTTTAATCAGCCCCAGCATTTT